This TCR beta chain was captured in a study of beta chain features in type 1 diabetes (dated by TCRdb to between 2018 and 2020). Study-wide context: Mean age, gender distribution, total cell number and subset yield did not differ between patients and healthy donors. A total of 85 million to 140 million sorted cells were examined across all samples, and a strong correlation was observed between cell number per subset and RNA yield. In the study, TCRB repertoires of sorted circulating CD4+ T cell subsets from recently diagnosed type 1 diabetes patients were compared with those of matched healthy donors. Whereas all 30 or so donors provided naive and central memory subsets, regulatory and stem cell-like memory subsets were isolated from just 8 patients and roughly eight healthy donors. The paper as a whole reports these results and caveats: In all four CD4+ subsets, TCRB CDR3 length was moderately but significantly shorter in type 1 diabetes patients. Naive, central memory and regulatory TCRB repertoires appeared to be more similar among patients than among healthy donors. Sequencing cDNA rather than genomic DNA could over-represent highly expressing activated cells, although activation and CD3 levels did not differ between groups. At VDJ recombination sites, patients with type 1 diabetes made fewer insertions and deleted more nucleotides, a pattern implying thymic rearrangement abnormalities. Because small numbers of individuals were included in the HLA sub-analyses, any influence of HLA type on TCRB rearrangement was left unresolved. PCR may preferentially amplify shorter templates, but because patient and control samples were amplified and corrected together, any resulting skew would affect both groups equally.

Based on the germline V gene, the CDR1 and CDR2 sequences are SGHDT and YYEEEE. From its cysteine to its phenylalanine, the CDR3 spans 14 amino acids. The sequence is cut down to CDR3 DNA, 42 bases in frame from base 1. V loses 5 bases of germline sequence and J loses 3 bases, and the interval between the two ends is 14 bases. About this clone: No antigen is known for it. The input lacks base qualities; no much larger clone sits a single base away.

From each donor, a single peripheral blood sample of roughly 0.11 L on average was drawn into heparinised tubes. A BD FACSAria II and a panel including CD45RO, CCR7, CD25, CD127, CD95 and CD27 were used to sort naive, central memory, regulatory and stem cell-like memory CD4+ T cells. All sorted populations exceeded 98% purity. Right away, PBMCs were isolated by Lymphoprep density gradient centrifugation and were stained directly, with no culture step. So that batch effects would be minimized, each experiment stained and sorted samples in pairs, pairing one healthy donor with one patient. The High Capacity cDNA Reverse Transcription Kit was used to reverse transcribe all of the isolated RNA, meaning that expressed TCRB transcripts were what got sequenced. Deep immunoSEQ sequencing was applied to naive, central memory and regulatory T cell samples, giving an average of roughly 3.5 million total reads per sample. After sorted cells were lysed in RLT buffer, RNA was extracted with DNase-treated RNeasy Micro or Mini kits, with the choice depending on cell number. To prevent cross-contamination, each cell subset was processed individually, whereas patient and healthy donor samples were processed jointly. The immunoSEQ multiplex PCR was used to amplify TCRB sequences from cDNA, generating 87-bp fragments that spanned the CDR3 region. The amplicons were sequenced using the Illumina HiSeq platform. The source study handled its data this way. PCR bias was computationally corrected using synthetic template baselines, reads within Hamming distance 2 were collapsed, and singletons that could not be merged were discarded. Reads were aligned against IMGT so that V, D and J genes, CDR3 length and insertions or deletions at six rearrangement sites could be assigned. Within each subset, clonotype counts were normalized to sorted cell number, after which true diversity and Gini coefficients were computed with the tcR R package. The overlap coefficient, calculated on TCRB nucleotide sequences, was used to measure repertoire sharing. TCRdb carries this immuneACCESS record with in-frame sequences only. Its versions omit some clonotypes, under half of them owing to an unresolved V gene in the studies checked, with the rest unexplained. That table gives V, J and clone size, and the DNA gave D and trimming. The sample table lists 150,000 or so clones, 9% to 10% of them with a count of one. The leading ten clones occupy around 2.5% of the sample.

Sequencing was performed on central memory CD4+ T cells from blood. The source of this sequence is a woman between 18 and 29 years old in good health. The V gene is TRBV5-6 and the J gene is TRBJ1-1; the D gene is possibly TRBD1, with 5 bases matching. DNA sequence: TGTGCCAGCAGTCGGGGGGGAAGGGACACTGAAGCTTTCTTT. This gives the protein CASSRGGRDTEAFF.